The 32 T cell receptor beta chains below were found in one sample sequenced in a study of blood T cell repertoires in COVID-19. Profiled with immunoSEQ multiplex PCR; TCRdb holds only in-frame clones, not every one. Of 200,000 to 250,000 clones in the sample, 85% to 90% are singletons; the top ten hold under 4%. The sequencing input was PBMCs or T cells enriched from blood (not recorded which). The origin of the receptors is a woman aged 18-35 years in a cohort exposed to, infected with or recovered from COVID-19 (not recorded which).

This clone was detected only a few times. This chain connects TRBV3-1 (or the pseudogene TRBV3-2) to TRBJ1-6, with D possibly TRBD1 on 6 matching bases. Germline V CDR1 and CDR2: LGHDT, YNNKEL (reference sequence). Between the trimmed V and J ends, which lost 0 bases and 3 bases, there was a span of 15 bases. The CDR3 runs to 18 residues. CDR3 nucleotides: TGTGCCAGCAGCCAAGAAGGAGCGGAAGGGGGCTATAATTCACCCCTCCACTTT. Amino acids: CASSQEGAEGGYNSPLHF.

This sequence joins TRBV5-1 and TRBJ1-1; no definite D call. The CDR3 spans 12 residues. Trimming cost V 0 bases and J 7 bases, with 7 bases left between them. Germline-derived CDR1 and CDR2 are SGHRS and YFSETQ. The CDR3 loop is CASSLDLNEAFF. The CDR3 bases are TGCGCCAGCAGCTTGGACCTAAATGAAGCTTTCTTT.

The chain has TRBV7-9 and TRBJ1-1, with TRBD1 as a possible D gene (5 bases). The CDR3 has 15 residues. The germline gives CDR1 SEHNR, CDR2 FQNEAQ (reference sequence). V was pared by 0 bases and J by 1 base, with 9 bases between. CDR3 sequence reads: CASSLARGTNTEAFF. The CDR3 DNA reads TGTGCCAGCAGCTTAGCACGGGGGACGAACACTGAAGCTTTCTTT.

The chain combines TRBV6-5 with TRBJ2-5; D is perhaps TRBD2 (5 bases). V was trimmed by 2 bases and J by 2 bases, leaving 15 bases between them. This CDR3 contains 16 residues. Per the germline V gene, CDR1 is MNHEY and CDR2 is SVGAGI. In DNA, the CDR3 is TGTGCCAGCAGTTACATATACGGAGGCTATCAAGAGACCCAGTACTTC. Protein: CASSYIYGGYQETQYF.

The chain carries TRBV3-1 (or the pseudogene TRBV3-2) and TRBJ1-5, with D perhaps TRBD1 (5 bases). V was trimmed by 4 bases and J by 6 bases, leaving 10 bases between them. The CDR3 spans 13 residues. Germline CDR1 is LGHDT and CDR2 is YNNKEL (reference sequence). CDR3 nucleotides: TGTGCCAGCAGCCTCCCGGGGGGTCAGCCCCAGCATTTT. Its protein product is CASSLPGGQPQHF.

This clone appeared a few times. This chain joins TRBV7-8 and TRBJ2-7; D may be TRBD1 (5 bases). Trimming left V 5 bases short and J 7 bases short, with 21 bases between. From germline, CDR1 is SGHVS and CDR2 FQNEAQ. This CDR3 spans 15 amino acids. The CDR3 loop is CASSPQGGRNAEQYF. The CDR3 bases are TGTGCCAGCAGCCCCCAGGGCGGACGCAATGCTGAGCAGTACTTC.

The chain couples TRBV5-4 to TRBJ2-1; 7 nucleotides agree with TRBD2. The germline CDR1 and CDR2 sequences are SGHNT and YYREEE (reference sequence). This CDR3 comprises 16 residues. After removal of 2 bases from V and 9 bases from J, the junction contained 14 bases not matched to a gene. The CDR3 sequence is CASSFFQAGNGGEQFF. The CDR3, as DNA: TGTGCCAGCAGCTTCTTTCAAGCGGGAAATGGTGGTGAGCAGTTCTTC. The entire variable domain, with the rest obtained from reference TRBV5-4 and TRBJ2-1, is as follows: ETGVTQSPTHLIKTRGQQVTLRCSSQSGHNTVSWYQQALGQGPQFIFQYYREEENGRGNFPPRFSGLQFPNYSSELNVNALELDDSALYLCASSFFQAGNGGEQFFGPGTRLTVL.

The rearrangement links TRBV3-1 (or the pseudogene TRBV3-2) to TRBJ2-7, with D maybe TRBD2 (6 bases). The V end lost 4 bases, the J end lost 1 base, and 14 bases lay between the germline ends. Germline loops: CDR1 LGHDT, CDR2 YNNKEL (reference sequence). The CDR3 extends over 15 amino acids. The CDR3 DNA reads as TGTGCCAGCAGCCCGGCTGGGCGGGATTCCTACGAGCAGTACTTC. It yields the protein CASSPAGRDSYEQYF.

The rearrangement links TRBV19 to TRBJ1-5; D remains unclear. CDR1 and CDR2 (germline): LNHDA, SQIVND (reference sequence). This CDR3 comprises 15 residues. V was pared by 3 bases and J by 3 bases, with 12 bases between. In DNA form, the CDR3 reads TGTGCCAGTAGTATGGGCATCCTTTACAATCAGCCCCAGCATTTT. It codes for CASSMGILYNQPQHF. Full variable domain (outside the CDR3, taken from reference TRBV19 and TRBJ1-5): DGGITQSPKYLFRKEGQNVTLSCEQNLNHDAMYWYRQDPGQGLRLIYYSQIVNDFQKGDIAEGYSVSREKKESFPLTVTSAQKNPTAFYLCASSMGILYNQPQHFGDGTRLSIL.

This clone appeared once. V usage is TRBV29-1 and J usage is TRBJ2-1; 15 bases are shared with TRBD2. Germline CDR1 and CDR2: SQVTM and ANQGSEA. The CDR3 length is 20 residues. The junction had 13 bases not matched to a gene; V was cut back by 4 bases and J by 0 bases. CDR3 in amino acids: CSVVPPPGTSGRYSYNEQFF. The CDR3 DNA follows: TGCAGCGTTGTTCCCCCACCCGGGACTAGCGGGAGGTACTCCTACAATGAGCAGTTCTTC.

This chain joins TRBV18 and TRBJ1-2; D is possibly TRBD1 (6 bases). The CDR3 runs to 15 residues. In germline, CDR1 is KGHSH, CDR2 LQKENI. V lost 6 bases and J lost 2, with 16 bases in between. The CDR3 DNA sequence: TGTGCCAGCTCTCCCTCCGGGACACAAAACTATGGCTACACCTTC. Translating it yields CASSPSGTQNYGYTF.

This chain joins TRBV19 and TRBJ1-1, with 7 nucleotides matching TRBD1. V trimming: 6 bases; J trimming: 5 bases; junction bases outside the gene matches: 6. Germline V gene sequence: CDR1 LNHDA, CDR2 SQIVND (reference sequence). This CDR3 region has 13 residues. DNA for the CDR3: TGTGCCAGTAGCTTTGACAGGGCGACTGAAGCTTTCTTT. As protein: CASSFDRATEAFF.

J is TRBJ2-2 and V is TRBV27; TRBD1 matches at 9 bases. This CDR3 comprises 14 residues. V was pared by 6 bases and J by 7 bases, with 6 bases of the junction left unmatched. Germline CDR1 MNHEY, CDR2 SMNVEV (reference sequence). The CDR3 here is CASSRDRANGELFF. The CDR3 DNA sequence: TGTGCCAGCAGCCGGGACAGGGCTAACGGGGAGCTGTTTTTT.

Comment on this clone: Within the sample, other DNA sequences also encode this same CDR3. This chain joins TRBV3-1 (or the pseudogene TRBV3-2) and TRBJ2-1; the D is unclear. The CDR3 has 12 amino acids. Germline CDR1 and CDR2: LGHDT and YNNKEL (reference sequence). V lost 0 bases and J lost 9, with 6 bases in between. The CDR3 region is CASSQDSREQFF. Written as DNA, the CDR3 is TGTGCCAGCAGCCAAGACAGTCGTGAGCAGTTCTTC.

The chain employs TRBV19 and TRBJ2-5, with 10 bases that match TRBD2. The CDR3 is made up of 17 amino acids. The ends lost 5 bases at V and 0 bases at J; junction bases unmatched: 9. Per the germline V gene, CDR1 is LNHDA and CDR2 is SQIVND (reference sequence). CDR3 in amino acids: CASSRRILAGNQETQYF. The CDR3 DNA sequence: TGTGCCAGTAGTCGCCGAATACTAGCGGGGAACCAAGAGACCCAGTACTTC.

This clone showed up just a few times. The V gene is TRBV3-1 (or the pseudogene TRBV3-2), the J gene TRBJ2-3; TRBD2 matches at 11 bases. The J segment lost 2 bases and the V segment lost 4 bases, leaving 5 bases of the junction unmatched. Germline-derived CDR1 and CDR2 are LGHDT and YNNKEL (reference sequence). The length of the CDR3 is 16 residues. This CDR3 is CASSLLAGGPTDTQYF. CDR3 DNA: TGTGCCAGCAGCCTATTAGCGGGAGGGCCCACAGATACGCAGTATTTT.

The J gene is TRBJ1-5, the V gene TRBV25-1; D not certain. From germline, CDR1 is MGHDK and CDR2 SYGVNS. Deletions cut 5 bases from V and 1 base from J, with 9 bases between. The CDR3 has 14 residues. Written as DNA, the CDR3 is TGTGCCAGCAGTCCAGTCACAAGCAATCAGCCCCAGCATTTT. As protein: CASSPVTSNQPQHF.

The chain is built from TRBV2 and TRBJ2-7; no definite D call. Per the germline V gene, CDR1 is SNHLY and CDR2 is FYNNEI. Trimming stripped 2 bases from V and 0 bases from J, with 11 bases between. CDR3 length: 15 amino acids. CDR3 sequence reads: CASSERSVSSYEQYF. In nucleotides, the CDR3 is TGTGCCAGCAGTGAACGCAGCGTTAGCTCCTACGAGCAGTACTTC.

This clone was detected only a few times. CDR3 coding DNA: TGTGCCAGCAGCCTCGGGACAGGGAAGGACGAGCAGTACTTC. Translation gives CASSLGTGKDEQYF. The chain has TRBV11-2 and TRBJ2-7, with TRBD1 identical over 9 bases. CDR1 and CDR2 from the germline V gene are SGHAT and FQNNGV. The trim removed 5 bases at V and 5 bases at J, leaving 7 bases unmatched. CDR3 length: 14 residues.

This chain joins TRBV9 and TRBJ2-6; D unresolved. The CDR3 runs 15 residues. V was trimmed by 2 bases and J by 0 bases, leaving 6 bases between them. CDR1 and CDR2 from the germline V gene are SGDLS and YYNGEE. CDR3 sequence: CASSVFSSGANVLTF. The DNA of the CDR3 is TGTGCCAGCAGCGTTTTCAGCTCTGGGGCCAACGTCCTGACTTTC.

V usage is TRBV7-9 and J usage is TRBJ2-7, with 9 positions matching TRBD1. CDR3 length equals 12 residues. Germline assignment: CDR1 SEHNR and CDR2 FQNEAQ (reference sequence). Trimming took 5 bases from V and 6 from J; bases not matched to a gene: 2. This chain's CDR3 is CASSKDRGEQYF. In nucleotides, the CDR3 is TGTGCCAGCAGCAAGGACAGGGGCGAGCAGTACTTC.

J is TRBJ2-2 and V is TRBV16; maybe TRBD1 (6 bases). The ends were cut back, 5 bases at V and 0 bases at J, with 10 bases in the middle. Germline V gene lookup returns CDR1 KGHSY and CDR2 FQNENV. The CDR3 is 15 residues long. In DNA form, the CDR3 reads TGTGCCAGCAGCAGGGGGACACCGAACACCGGGGAGCTGTTTTTT. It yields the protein CASSRGTPNTGELFF.

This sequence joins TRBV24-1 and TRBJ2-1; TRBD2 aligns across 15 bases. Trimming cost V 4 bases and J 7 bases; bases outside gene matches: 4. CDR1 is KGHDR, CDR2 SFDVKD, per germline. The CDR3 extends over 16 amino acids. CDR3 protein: CATSEYGTSGRNEQFF. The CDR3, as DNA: TGTGCCACCAGTGAATACGGGACTAGCGGGAGGAATGAGCAGTTCTTC.

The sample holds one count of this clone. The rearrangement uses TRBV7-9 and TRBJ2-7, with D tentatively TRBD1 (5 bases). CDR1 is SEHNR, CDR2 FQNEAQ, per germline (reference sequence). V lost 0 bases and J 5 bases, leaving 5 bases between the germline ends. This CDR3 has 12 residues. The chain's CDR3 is CASSLAGHEQYF. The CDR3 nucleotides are TGTGCCAGCAGCTTAGCGGGGCACGAGCAGTACTTC.

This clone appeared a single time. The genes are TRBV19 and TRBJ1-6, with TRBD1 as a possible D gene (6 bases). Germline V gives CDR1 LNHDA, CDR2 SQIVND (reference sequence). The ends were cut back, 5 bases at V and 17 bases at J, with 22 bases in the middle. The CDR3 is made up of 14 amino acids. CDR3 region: CASSPMTGPLGFHF. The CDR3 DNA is TGTGCCAGTAGTCCTATGACAGGACCCTTGGGGTTCCACTTT.

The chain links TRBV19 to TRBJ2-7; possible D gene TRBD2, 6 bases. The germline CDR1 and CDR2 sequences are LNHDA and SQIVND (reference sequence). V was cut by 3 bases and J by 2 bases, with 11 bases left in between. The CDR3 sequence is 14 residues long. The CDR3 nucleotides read TGTGCCAGTAGTATCGGGGACTGGGCCTACGAGCAGTACTTC. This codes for CASSIGDWAYEQYF.

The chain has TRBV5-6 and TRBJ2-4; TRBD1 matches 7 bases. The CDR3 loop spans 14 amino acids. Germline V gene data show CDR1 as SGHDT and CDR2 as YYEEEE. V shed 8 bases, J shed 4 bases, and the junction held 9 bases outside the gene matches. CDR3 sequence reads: CASSLQGVKNIQYF. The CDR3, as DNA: TGTGCCAGTAGCCTTCAGGGGGTAAAAAACATTCAGTACTTC.

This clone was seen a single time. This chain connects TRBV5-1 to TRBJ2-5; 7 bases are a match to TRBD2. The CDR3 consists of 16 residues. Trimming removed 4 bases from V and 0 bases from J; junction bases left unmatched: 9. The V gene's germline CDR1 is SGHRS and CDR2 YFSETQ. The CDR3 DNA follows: TGCGCCAGCAGCAGGACCCTCGGGACTAACCAAGAGACCCAGTACTTC. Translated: CASSRTLGTNQETQYF. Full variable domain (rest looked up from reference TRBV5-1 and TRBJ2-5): KAGVTQTPRYLIKTRGQQVTLSCSPISGHRSVSWYQQTPGQGLQFLFEYFSETQRNKGNFPGRFSGRQFSNSRSEMNVSTLELGDSALYLCASSRTLGTNQETQYFGPGTRLLVL.

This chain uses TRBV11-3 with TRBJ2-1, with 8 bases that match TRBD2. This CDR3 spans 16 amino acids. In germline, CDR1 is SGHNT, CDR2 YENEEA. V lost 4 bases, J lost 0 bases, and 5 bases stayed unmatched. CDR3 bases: TGTGCCAGCAGCTCACCGGGACTAGTCTCCTACAATGAGCAGTTCTTC. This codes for CASSSPGLVSYNEQFF.

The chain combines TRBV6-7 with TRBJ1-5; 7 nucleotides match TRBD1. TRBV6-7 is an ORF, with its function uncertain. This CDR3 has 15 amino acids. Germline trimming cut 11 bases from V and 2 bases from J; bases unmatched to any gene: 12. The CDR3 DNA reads TGTGCCGGATTTAAGGGGGCCCTTTGCAATCAGCCCCAGCATTTT. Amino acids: CAGFKGALCNQPQHF.

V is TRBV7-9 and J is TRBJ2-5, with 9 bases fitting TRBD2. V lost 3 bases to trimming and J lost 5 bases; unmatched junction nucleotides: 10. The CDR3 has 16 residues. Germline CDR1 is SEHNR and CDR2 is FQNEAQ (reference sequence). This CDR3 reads CASSLRPSGAYETQYF. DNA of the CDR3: TGTGCCAGCAGCTTGAGGCCTAGCGGGGCCTACGAGACCCAGTACTTC.

CDR3 bases: TGTGCCAGCAGTTCCGGACTAGCGGGAATAGATACGCAGTATTTT. This translates into CASSSGLAGIDTQYF. This chain connects TRBV7-2 to TRBJ2-3, with 12 bases lining up with TRBD2. This CDR3 comprises 15 residues. V shed 6 bases, J shed 5 bases, and the junction held 6 bases outside the gene matches. Germline loops: CDR1 SGHTA, CDR2 FQGNSA.